This T cell receptor (beta chain) was recovered during a study of cytomegalovirus exposure and HLA in healthy donors. For the study at large: Within the Caucasian-associated ancestry cluster were roughly 79% of the approximately 390 genotyped donors. Study-level points and caveats: When a later analysis compared HLA-associated TCR beta chains with equally common others, the HLA-associated chains turned out to be more clonally expanded and to have lower generation probabilities. The study flagged roughly 160 TCR beta chains as cytomegalovirus-associated.

About this clone: The antigen is undetermined.

Though probably carrying unrecorded immune exposures, donors were nominally healthy at sampling. PCR employed 60 Vbeta and 13 Jbeta primers. The data were produced by immunoSEQ multiplex PCR, yet TCRdb's version contains in-frame clones alone and is incomplete. The sample yields hundreds of thousands of clones, approximately 88% seen once. This CDR3 is 15 amino acids long. Germline V gives CDR1 SGHVS, CDR2 FQNEAQ. V trimming: 5 bases; J trimming: 8 bases; junction bases outside the gene matches: 9. Sample: PBMCs. J is TRBJ2-1 and V is TRBV7-8; TRBD1 aligns across 10 bases. The clonotype was recovered from a boy between 2 and 10 years old in good health and CMV-seronegative. CDR3 residues: CASSQGQGLFHEQFF. CDR3 in DNA: TGTGCCAGCAGCCAGGGACAGGGGTTGTTCCATGAGCAGTTCTTC.